These 11 T cell receptor beta chains were all obtained from the same sample, sequenced in a study of blood T cell repertoires in COVID-19. Sequenced by immunoSEQ multiplex PCR; TCRdb stores in-frame clones only, minus some. Of approximately 430,000 clones in the sample, roughly 85% were seen once. Material: peripheral blood. These receptors were collected from a woman under 40 with active or convalescent COVID-19.

This chain uses TRBV7-2 with TRBJ1-5, with 7 bases matching TRBD1. J gave up 3 bases and V 4 bases, and 9 bases lay outside the gene matches. This CDR3 has 16 amino acids. Germline assignment: CDR1 SGHTA and CDR2 FQGNSA. This CDR3 is CASSSRQGTLNQPQHF. The CDR3 region has the DNA TGTGCCAGCAGCTCGAGACAGGGAACCCTCAATCAGCCCCAGCATTTT.

The V and J genes are TRBV19 and TRBJ1-6, with D tentatively TRBD1 (6 bases). The CDR3 has 15 amino acids. Germline V gene data show CDR1 as LNHDA and CDR2 as SQIVND (reference sequence). The ends were cut back, 7 bases at V and 5 bases at J, with 15 bases in the middle. CDR3 residues: CASNQQGSDNSPLHF. The CDR3 DNA reads TGTGCCAGTAACCAACAGGGTAGCGATAATTCACCCCTCCACTTT.

V usage is TRBV6-1 and J usage is TRBJ1-2, with D unclear. The CDR3 spans 18 residues. Germline-derived CDR1 and CDR2 are MNHNS and SASEGT. V shed 4 bases and J shed 2 bases, with 23 bases lying between them. The CDR3 coding sequence is TGTGCCAGCAGTGGCCTTAGCGGTAGCGCATCGAAAAACTATGGCTACACCTTC. It codes for CASSGLSGSASKNYGYTF.

The rearrangement joins TRBV18 to TRBJ2-5, with a possible D match to TRBD1 (6 bases). Trimming removed 6 bases at V and 3 bases at J, with 26 bases between. This CDR3 comprises 18 residues. Per germline, CDR1 KGHSH and CDR2 LQKENI. CDR3 protein: CASSQNFLTQRGKETQYF. For the CDR3, the DNA is TGTGCCAGCTCGCAAAATTTCCTAACCCAAAGGGGGAAAGAGACCCAGTACTTC.

As regards this clone: This same CDR3 is encoded by further DNA sequences in the sample. The chain is built from TRBV6-5 and TRBJ1-2; 7 bases agree with TRBD1. Losses at the gene ends were 6 bases for V and 4 bases for J; bases not matched to a gene: 5. Germline loops: CDR1 MNHEY, CDR2 SVGAGI. This CDR3 spans 13 amino acids. The chain's CDR3 is CASRTGTAYGYTF. The CDR3 DNA follows: TGTGCCAGCAGGACAGGGACGGCCTATGGCTACACCTTC.

The chain is built from TRBV19 and TRBJ1-1, with D tentatively TRBD1 (5 bases). Per germline, CDR1 LNHDA and CDR2 SQIVND (reference sequence). The CDR3 totals 15 residues. With 4 bases removed from V and 3 bases from J, the gap between germline ends came to 15 bases. The DNA of the CDR3 is TGTGCCAGTAGTACGACGTGGGGGGTTGACACTGAAGCTTTCTTT. This gives the protein CASSTTWGVDTEAFF. The variable domain in full, with the rest retrieved from reference TRBV19 and TRBJ1-1, is DGGITQSPKYLFRKEGQNVTLSCEQNLNHDAMYWYRQDPGQGLRLIYYSQIVNDFQKGDIAEGYSVSREKKESFPLTVTSAQKNPTAFYLCASSTTWGVDTEAFFGQGTRLTVV.

This rearrangement joins TRBV7-2 to TRBJ1-5, with D tentatively TRBD1 (6 bases). This CDR3 comprises 17 residues. The V end lost 2 bases, the J end lost 1 base, and 15 bases lay between the germline ends. The germline CDR1 and CDR2 sequences are SGHTA and FQGNSA. The CDR3 DNA sequence: TGTGCCAGCAGCTTACGAGAAGACGGACAGAGCAATCAGCCCCAGCATTTT. Translating it yields CASSLREDGQSNQPQHF.

J is TRBJ1-5 and V is TRBV18; possibly TRBD1 for D (6 bases). From germline, CDR1 is KGHSH and CDR2 LQKENI. The CDR3 consists of 18 residues. The V gene lost 4 bases and the J gene lost 2 bases, with 21 bases spanning the gap. The DNA of the CDR3 is TGTGCCAGCTCACACCGGGACAACCTAGATGGGGGCAATCAGCCCCAGCATTTT. This encodes CASSHRDNLDGGNQPQHF.

The chain carries TRBV19 and TRBJ2-7, with D hard to call. Trimming took 3 bases from V and 3 from J, leaving 15 bases between them. This CDR3 contains 15 residues. From germline, CDR1 is LNHDA and CDR2 SQIVND (reference sequence). For the CDR3, the DNA is TGTGCCAGTAGTATCGATGGGTCCAGACTCTACGAGCAGTACTTC. Encoded protein: CASSIDGSRLYEQYF.

This chain links TRBV7-9 with TRBJ1-1, with D possibly being TRBD1 (5 bases). This CDR3 has 14 amino acids. The germline CDR1 and CDR2 sequences are SEHNR and FQNEAQ (reference sequence). Trimming cost V 5 bases and J 2 bases, with 12 bases left between them. CDR3 sequence: CASSKFDSNTEAFF. Here the CDR3 DNA reads TGTGCCAGCAGCAAATTCGACAGCAACACTGAAGCTTTCTTT.

J is TRBJ1-5 and V is TRBV19; perhaps TRBD1 as D (5 bases). CDR3 size: 15 residues. The germline V and J ends were trimmed by 3 bases and 0 bases, with 9 bases remaining between them. Germline V CDR1 and CDR2: LNHDA, SQIVND (reference sequence). Written as DNA, the CDR3 is TGTGCCAGTAGTATGGGGCAGACTAGCAATCAGCCCCAGCATTTT. Its translation is CASSMGQTSNQPQHF.